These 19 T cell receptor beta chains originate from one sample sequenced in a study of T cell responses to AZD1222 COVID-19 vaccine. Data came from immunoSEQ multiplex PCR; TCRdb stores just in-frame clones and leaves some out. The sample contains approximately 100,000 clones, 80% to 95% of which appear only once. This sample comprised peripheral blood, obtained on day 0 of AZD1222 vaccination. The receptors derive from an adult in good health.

The CDR3 coding sequence is TGTGCCAGTAGTGATTGGGGGGCGCAGACATCACCCCTCCACTTT. It specifies CASSDWGAQTSPLHF. This rearrangement joins TRBV19 to TRBJ1-6, with D perhaps TRBD1 (6 bases). This CDR3 has 15 amino acids. From germline, CDR1 is LNHDA and CDR2 SQIVND (reference sequence). V lost 5 bases and J lost 10, with 18 bases in between.

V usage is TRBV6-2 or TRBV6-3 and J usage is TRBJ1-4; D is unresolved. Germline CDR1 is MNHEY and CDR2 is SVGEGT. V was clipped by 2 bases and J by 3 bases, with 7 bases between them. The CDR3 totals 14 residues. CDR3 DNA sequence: TGTGCCAGCAGTTACGGTGGTGCTAATGAAAAACTGTTTTTT. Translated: CASSYGGANEKLFF.

CDR3 loop: CASSYTGTANTGELFF. DNA for the CDR3: TGTGCCAGCAGCTACACCGGGACGGCGAACACCGGGGAGCTGTTTTTT. The chain is built from TRBV7-3 and TRBJ2-2; either TRBD1 or TRBD2 may supply D (5 bases each). Trimming took 4 bases from V and 0 from J, leaving 12 bases between them. CDR3 length equals 16 residues. The V gene's germline CDR1 is SGHTA and CDR2 FQGTGA.

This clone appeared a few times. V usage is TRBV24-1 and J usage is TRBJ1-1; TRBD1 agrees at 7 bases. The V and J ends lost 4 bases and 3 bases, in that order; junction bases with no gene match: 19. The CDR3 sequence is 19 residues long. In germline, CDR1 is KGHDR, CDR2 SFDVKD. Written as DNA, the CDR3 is TGTGCCACCAGTGACAGTATCAGGGGGTCGTGGGCTTGCGACACTGAAGCTTTCTTT. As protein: CATSDSIRGSWACDTEAFF.

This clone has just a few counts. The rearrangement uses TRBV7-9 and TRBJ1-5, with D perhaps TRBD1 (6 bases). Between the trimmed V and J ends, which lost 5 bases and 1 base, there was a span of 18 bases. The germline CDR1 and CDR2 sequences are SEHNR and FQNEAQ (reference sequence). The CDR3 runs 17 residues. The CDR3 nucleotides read TGTGCCAGCAGCCCCTTGGGGGGGCTGGGCAGCAATCAGCCCCAGCATTTT. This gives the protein CASSPLGGLGSNQPQHF.

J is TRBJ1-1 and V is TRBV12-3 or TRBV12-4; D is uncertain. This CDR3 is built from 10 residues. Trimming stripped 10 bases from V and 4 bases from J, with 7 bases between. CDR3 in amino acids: CATESTEAFF. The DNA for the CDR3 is TGTGCCACAGAGAGCACTGAAGCTTTCTTT.

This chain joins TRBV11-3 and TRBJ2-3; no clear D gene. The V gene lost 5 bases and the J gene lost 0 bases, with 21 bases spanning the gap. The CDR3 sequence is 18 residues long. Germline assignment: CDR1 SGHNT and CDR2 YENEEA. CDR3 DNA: TGTGCCAGCAGCATAGGAACCAGGATAGGTCCTAGCACAGATACGCAGTATTTT. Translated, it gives CASSIGTRIGPSTDTQYF.

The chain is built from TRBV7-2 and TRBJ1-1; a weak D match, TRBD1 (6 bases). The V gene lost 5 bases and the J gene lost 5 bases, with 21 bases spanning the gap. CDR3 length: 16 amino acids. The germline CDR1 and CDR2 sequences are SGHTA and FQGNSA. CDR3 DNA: TGTGCCAGCAGCCCTCGACAGGTAGGCTATGGTACTGAAGCTTTCTTT. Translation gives CASSPRQVGYGTEAFF.

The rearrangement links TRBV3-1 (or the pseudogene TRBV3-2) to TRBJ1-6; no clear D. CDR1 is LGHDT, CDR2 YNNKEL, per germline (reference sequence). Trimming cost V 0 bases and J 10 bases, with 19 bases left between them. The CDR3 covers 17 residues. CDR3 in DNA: TGTGCCAGCAGCCAAGACGCCCTGGCCAGTTCTGGCTCACCCCTCCACTTT. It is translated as CASSQDALASSGSPLHF.

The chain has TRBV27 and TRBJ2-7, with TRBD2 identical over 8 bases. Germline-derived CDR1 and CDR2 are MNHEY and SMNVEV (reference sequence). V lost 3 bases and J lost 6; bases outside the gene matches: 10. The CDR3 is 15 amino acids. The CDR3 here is CASSFGSGTLGEQYF. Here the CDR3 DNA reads TGTGCCAGCAGTTTCGGTAGCGGGACTCTGGGCGAGCAGTACTTC.

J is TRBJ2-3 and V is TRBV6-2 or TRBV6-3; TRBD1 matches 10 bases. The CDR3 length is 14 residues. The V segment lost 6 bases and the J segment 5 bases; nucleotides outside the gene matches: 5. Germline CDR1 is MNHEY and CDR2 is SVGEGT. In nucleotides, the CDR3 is TGTGCCAGCAGCCGACAGGGGGCCGGAGATACGCAGTATTTT. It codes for CASSRQGAGDTQYF.

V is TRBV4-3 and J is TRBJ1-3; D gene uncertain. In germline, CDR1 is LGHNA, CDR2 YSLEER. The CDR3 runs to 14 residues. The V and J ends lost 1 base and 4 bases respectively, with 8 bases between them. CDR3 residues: CASSQGVIGNTIYF. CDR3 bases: TGCGCCAGCAGCCAAGGGGTCATAGGAAACACCATATATTTT.

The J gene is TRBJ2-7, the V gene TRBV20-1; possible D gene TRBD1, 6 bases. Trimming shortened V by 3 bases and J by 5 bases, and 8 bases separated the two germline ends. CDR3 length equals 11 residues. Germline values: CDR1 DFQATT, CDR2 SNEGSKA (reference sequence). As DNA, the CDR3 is TGCAGTGCTAGCAGGGGAAACGAGCAGTACTTC. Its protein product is CSASRGNEQYF.

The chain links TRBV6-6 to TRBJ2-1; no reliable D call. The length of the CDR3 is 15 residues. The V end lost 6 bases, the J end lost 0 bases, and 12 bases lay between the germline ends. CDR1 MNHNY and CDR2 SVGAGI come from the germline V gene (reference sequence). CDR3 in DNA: TGTGCCAGCAGCCCCCGCCAACCCTCCTACAATGAGCAGTTCTTC. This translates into CASSPRQPSYNEQFF.

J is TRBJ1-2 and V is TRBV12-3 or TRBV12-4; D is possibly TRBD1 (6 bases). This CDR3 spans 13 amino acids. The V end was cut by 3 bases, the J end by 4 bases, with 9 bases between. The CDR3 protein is CASSLDSRYGYTF. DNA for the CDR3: TGTGCCAGCAGTTTGGACAGTCGCTATGGCTACACCTTC.

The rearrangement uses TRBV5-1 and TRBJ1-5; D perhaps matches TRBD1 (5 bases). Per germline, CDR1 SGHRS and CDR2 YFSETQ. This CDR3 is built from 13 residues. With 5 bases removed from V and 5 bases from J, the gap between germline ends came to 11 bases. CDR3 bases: TGCGCCAGCAGGGATACAGGCGATCAGCCCCAGCATTTT. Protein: CASRDTGDQPQHF.

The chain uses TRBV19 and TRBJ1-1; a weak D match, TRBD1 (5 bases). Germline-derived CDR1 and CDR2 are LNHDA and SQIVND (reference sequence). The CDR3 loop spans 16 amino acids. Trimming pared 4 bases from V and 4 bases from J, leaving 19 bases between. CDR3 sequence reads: CASSSRRQGWGTEAFF. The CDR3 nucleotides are TGTGCCAGTAGTAGCCGGCGTCAGGGATGGGGCACTGAAGCTTTCTTT.

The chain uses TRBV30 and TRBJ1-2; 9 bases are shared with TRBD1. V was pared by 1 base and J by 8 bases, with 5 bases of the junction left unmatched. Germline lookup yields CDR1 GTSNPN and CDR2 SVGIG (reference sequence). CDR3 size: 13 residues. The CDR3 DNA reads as TGTGCCTGGAGTGGCGGACAGGGGTTGGGCTACACCTTC. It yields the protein CAWSGGQGLGYTF.

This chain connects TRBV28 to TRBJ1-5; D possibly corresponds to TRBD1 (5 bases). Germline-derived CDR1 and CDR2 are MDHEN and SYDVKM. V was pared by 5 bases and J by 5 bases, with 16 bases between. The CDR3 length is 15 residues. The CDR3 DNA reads TGTGCCAGCAGTCCTTTACTGGGGGACGATCAGCCCCAGCATTTT. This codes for CASSPLLGDDQPQHF.